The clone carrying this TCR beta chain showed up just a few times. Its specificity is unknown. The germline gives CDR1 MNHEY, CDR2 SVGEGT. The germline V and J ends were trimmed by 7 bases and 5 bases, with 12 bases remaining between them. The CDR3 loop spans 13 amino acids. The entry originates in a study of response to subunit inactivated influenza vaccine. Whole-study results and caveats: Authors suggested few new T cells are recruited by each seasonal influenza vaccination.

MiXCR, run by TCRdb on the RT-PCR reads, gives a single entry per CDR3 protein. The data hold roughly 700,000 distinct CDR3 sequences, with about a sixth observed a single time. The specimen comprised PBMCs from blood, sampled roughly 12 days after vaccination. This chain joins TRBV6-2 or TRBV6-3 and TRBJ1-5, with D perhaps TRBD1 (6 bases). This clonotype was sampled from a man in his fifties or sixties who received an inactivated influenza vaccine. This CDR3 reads CASTDSRYQPQHF. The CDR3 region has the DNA TGTGCCAGCACGGACAGCCGGTATCAGCCCCAGCATTTT.